This is a list of T cell receptor beta chains from one sample in a study of blood T cells in healthy people across ages. One entry per CDR3 protein results from TCRdb running MiXCR on the 5' RACE reads. This table holds about 970,000 distinct CDR3 sequences, just over 50% found once. The specimen was blood. The receptors here all came from a woman aged 55-70 years in good health. The CDR3 runs from the conserved cysteine through the conserved F or W. Fields, in order: clone size, D gene, J gene, CDR3 length, V gene, CDR3 DNA, CDR3 protein. D genes are given only for firm matches. The size of a clone is reported for some rows only, either as once, few or many, or as a class for expanded clones.

clone size: NA; D gene: NA; J gene: TRBJ2-3; CDR3 length: 12; V gene: TRBV20-1; CDR3 DNA: TGCAGTGCTAGACAGGGCACAGATACGCAGTATTTT; CDR3 protein: CSARQGTDTQYF
clone size: few; D gene: TRBD1; J gene: TRBJ1-1; CDR3 length: 14; V gene: TRBV12-3/TRBV12-4; CDR3 DNA: TGTGCCAGCAGCGCTCGGACAGGGAAGACTGAAGCTTTCTTT; CDR3 protein: CASSARTGKTEAFF
clone size: few; D gene: TRBD1; J gene: TRBJ1-1; CDR3 length: 12; V gene: TRBV12-3/TRBV12-4; CDR3 DNA: TGTGCCAGTCGGACAGGGAGCACTGAAGCTTTCTTT; CDR3 protein: CASRTGSTEAFF
clone size: NA; D gene: NA; J gene: TRBJ2-7; CDR3 length: 12; V gene: TRBV20-1; CDR3 DNA: TGCACCGCTAAAACACGTGGCTACGAGCAGTACTTC; CDR3 protein: CTAKTRGYEQYF
clone size: many; D gene: TRBD1; J gene: TRBJ2-1; CDR3 length: 16; V gene: TRBV7-2; CDR3 DNA: TGTGCCAGCAGCTTAGTCGGGACAGGGGGCCGGGATGAGCAGTTCTTC; CDR3 protein: CASSLVGTGGRDEQFF
clone size: NA; D gene: TRBD1; J gene: TRBJ2-7; CDR3 length: 14; V gene: TRBV4-1; CDR3 DNA: TGCGCCAGCAGCCAAGAATGGGACAGCTACGAGCAGTACTTC; CDR3 protein: CASSQEWDSYEQYF
clone size: NA; D gene: NA; J gene: TRBJ1-2; CDR3 length: 14; V gene: TRBV6-5; CDR3 DNA: TGTGCCAGCAGTTCCGACACCTGGAACTATGGCTACACCTTC; CDR3 protein: CASSSDTWNYGYTF
clone size: NA; D gene: TRBD2; J gene: TRBJ2-1; CDR3 length: 15; V gene: TRBV20-1; CDR3 DNA: TGCAGTGCTCCCCCGTTGGCTAGCGGGACCAATGAGCAGTTCTTC; CDR3 protein: CSAPPLASGTNEQFF
clone size: few; D gene: TRBD2; J gene: TRBJ2-1; CDR3 length: 14; V gene: TRBV20-1; CDR3 DNA: TGCAGTGCCGACCTTAGCGGGCTATACAATGAGCAGTTCTTC; CDR3 protein: CSADLSGLYNEQFF
clone size: NA; D gene: NA; J gene: TRBJ2-7; CDR3 length: 12; V gene: TRBV20-1; CDR3 DNA: TGCAGTGCGCATCGGGACGCCTACGAGCAGTACTTC; CDR3 protein: CSAHRDAYEQYF
clone size: many; D gene: TRBD1; J gene: TRBJ2-7; CDR3 length: 14; V gene: TRBV18; CDR3 DNA: TGTGCCAGCTCACCCTCAGGGGGCGGGTACGAGCAGTACTTC; CDR3 protein: CASSPSGGGYEQYF
clone size: NA; D gene: TRBD2; J gene: TRBJ2-7; CDR3 length: 14; V gene: TRBV4-3; CDR3 DNA: TGCGCCAGCAGCTACCGGGAGGGGTCCTACGAGCAGTACTTC; CDR3 protein: CASSYREGSYEQYF
clone size: NA; D gene: TRBD2; J gene: TRBJ2-1; CDR3 length: 17; V gene: TRBV27; CDR3 DNA: TGTGCCAGCAGACTAGCGGGAGGTTGGGCTCTGGGGGCTGAGCAGTTCTTC; CDR3 protein: CASRLAGGWALGAEQFF
clone size: few; D gene: TRBD2; J gene: TRBJ2-3; CDR3 length: 15; V gene: TRBV6-6; CDR3 DNA: TGTGCCAGCAGTGGACTAGCGGCTAGCACAGATACGCAGTATTTT; CDR3 protein: CASSGLAASTDTQYF
clone size: few; D gene: TRBD1; J gene: TRBJ1-1; CDR3 length: 14; V gene: TRBV7-2; CDR3 DNA: TGTGCCAGCAGCGTACAGGGGGCGACAACTGAAGCTTTCTTT; CDR3 protein: CASSVQGATTEAFF
clone size: NA; D gene: TRBD1; J gene: TRBJ2-7; CDR3 length: 16; V gene: TRBV6-1; CDR3 DNA: TGTGCCAGCAGGGTTGCCGGGACAGGGGCGACCTACGAGCAGTACTTC; CDR3 protein: CASRVAGTGATYEQYF
clone size: few; D gene: NA; J gene: TRBJ1-1; CDR3 length: 15; V gene: TRBV25-1; CDR3 DNA: TGTGCCAGCAGTGCAAGCGGGGGGATGAACACTGAAGCTTTCTTT; CDR3 protein: CASSASGGMNTEAFF
clone size: NA; D gene: NA; J gene: TRBJ2-7; CDR3 length: 15; V gene: TRBV28; CDR3 DNA: TGTGCCAGCAGTTTTGGAGGACTTGCTAAATACGAGCAGTACTTC; CDR3 protein: CASSFGGLAKYEQYF
clone size: NA; D gene: NA; J gene: TRBJ1-2; CDR3 length: 13; V gene: TRBV7-9; CDR3 DNA: TGTGCCAGCAGCTTTTTTAATAACTATGGCTACACCTTC; CDR3 protein: CASSFFNNYGYTF
clone size: few; D gene: NA; J gene: TRBJ2-3; CDR3 length: 16; V gene: TRBV7-9; CDR3 DNA: TGTGCCAGCGCAATCAAACTAGCCCCGATACCAGATACGCAGTATTTT; CDR3 protein: CASAIKLAPIPDTQYF
clone size: NA; D gene: NA; J gene: TRBJ1-5; CDR3 length: 16; V gene: TRBV2; CDR3 DNA: TGTGCCAGCAGCCAAAGGTCAGGGGCAGGCAATCAGCCCCAGCATTTT; CDR3 protein: CASSQRSGAGNQPQHF
clone size: few; D gene: NA; J gene: TRBJ1-1; CDR3 length: 13; V gene: TRBV2; CDR3 DNA: TGTGCCAGCAACACGGGGATGAACACTGAAGCTTTCTTT; CDR3 protein: CASNTGMNTEAFF
clone size: NA; D gene: TRBD1; J gene: TRBJ2-1; CDR3 length: 16; V gene: TRBV4-1; CDR3 DNA: TGCGCCAGCAGCCCAGACAGGGGAAGCTCCTACAATGAGCAGTTCTTC; CDR3 protein: CASSPDRGSSYNEQFF
clone size: few; D gene: TRBD2; J gene: TRBJ2-7; CDR3 length: 15; V gene: TRBV3-1; CDR3 DNA: TGTGCCAGCAGCCCCCCAGCGGGACGACCTAAGGAGCAGTACTTC; CDR3 protein: CASSPPAGRPKEQYF
clone size: few; D gene: NA; J gene: TRBJ2-3; CDR3 length: 12; V gene: TRBV3-1; CDR3 DNA: TGTGCCACCGGACAGCTCACAGATACGCAGTATTTT; CDR3 protein: CATGQLTDTQYF
clone size: NA; D gene: TRBD1; J gene: TRBJ1-6; CDR3 length: 14; V gene: TRBV6-2/TRBV6-3; CDR3 DNA: TGTGCCAGCAACCCAACAGGGGGAGGATCACCCCTCCACTTT; CDR3 protein: CASNPTGGGSPLHF
clone size: NA; D gene: NA; J gene: TRBJ2-1; CDR3 length: 14; V gene: TRBV24-1; CDR3 DNA: TGTGCCACCAGTGACCCACCCGGTAGCAATGAGCAGTTCTTC; CDR3 protein: CATSDPPGSNEQFF
clone size: NA; D gene: NA; J gene: TRBJ1-2; CDR3 length: 15; V gene: TRBV3-1; CDR3 DNA: TGTGCCAGCAGCCCTGGTAATGCCAGGGCAAATGGCTACACCTTC; CDR3 protein: CASSPGNARANGYTF
clone size: once; D gene: NA; J gene: TRBJ2-5; CDR3 length: 14; V gene: TRBV3-1; CDR3 DNA: TGTGCCAGCAGCTTGCACAGAGAACAAGAGACCCAGTACTTC; CDR3 protein: CASSLHREQETQYF
clone size: many; D gene: NA; J gene: TRBJ1-5; CDR3 length: 13; V gene: TRBV29-1; CDR3 DNA: TGCAGCGTTGGAGACAGGAACAATCAGCCCCAGCATTTT; CDR3 protein: CSVGDRNNQPQHF
clone size: NA; D gene: NA; J gene: TRBJ2-1; CDR3 length: 14; V gene: TRBV20-1; CDR3 DNA: TGCAGTCCTAAGTATAGCGGACGATACAATGAGCAGTTCTTC; CDR3 protein: CSPKYSGRYNEQFF
clone size: NA; D gene: NA; J gene: TRBJ2-3; CDR3 length: 16; V gene: TRBV20-1; CDR3 DNA: TGCAGTGCTGGTCGACAGGGGAGGGGAGACTCAGATACGCAGTATTTT; CDR3 protein: CSAGRQGRGDSDTQYF
clone size: few; D gene: NA; J gene: TRBJ2-5; CDR3 length: 14; V gene: TRBV4-1; CDR3 DNA: TGCGCCAGCAGCCAAGGACCAACTCAAGAGACCCAGTACTTC; CDR3 protein: CASSQGPTQETQYF
clone size: NA; D gene: NA; J gene: TRBJ2-7; CDR3 length: 12; V gene: TRBV10-3; CDR3 DNA: TGTGCCATCGGCCGTACTTGCTACGAGCAGTACTTC; CDR3 protein: CAIGRTCYEQYF
clone size: NA; D gene: TRBD1; J gene: TRBJ2-7; CDR3 length: 17; V gene: TRBV7-9; CDR3 DNA: TGTGCCAGCAGCTTCAGAAGACAGCCAGGGACAGCCTACGAGCAGTACTTC; CDR3 protein: CASSFRRQPGTAYEQYF
clone size: once; D gene: NA; J gene: TRBJ1-2; CDR3 length: 13; V gene: TRBV15; CDR3 DNA: TGTGCCGCCCAAAGTGGCAGGGCGGGCGGCTACACCTTT; CDR3 protein: CAAQSGRAGGYTF
clone size: NA; D gene: NA; J gene: TRBJ2-4; CDR3 length: 15; V gene: TRBV13; CDR3 DNA: TGTGCCAGCAGCCTCAGTGGTGCGGCCAAAAACATTCAGTACTTC; CDR3 protein: CASSLSGAAKNIQYF
clone size: NA; D gene: NA; J gene: TRBJ2-7; CDR3 length: 12; V gene: TRBV4-2; CDR3 DNA: TGTGCCAGCAGCCAAGCTAATGGCGAGCAGTACTTC; CDR3 protein: CASSQANGEQYF
clone size: NA; D gene: NA; J gene: TRBJ2-1; CDR3 length: 15; V gene: TRBV6-5; CDR3 DNA: TGTGCCAGCAGCCCACTAGTAGTCCCCTACAATGAGCAGTTCTTC; CDR3 protein: CASSPLVVPYNEQFF
clone size: once; D gene: NA; J gene: TRBJ2-2; CDR3 length: 16; V gene: TRBV4-2; CDR3 DNA: TGTGCCAGCAGCCCGAACCCCGGGACGAACACCGGGGAGCTGTTTTTT; CDR3 protein: CASSPNPGTNTGELFF
clone size: once; D gene: NA; J gene: TRBJ2-7; CDR3 length: 15; V gene: TRBV6-1; CDR3 DNA: TGTGCCAGCAGTGAGGTACCCGGTCTCTCCTACGAGCAGTACTTC; CDR3 protein: CASSEVPGLSYEQYF
clone size: NA; D gene: NA; J gene: TRBJ1-2; CDR3 length: 14; V gene: TRBV9; CDR3 DNA: NA; CDR3 protein: CASSAGTGVYGCTF
clone size: NA; D gene: NA; J gene: TRBJ1-2; CDR3 length: 13; V gene: TRBV28; CDR3 DNA: TGTGCCACAGGGACGGCAGCTAACTATGGCTACACCTTC; CDR3 protein: CATGTAANYGYTF
clone size: NA; D gene: NA; J gene: TRBJ2-7; CDR3 length: 13; V gene: TRBV28; CDR3 DNA: TGTGCCAGCAGTTCGCCGGGAACCCACGAGCAGTACTTC; CDR3 protein: CASSSPGTHEQYF
clone size: few; D gene: TRBD1; J gene: TRBJ2-5; CDR3 length: 12; V gene: TRBV29-1; CDR3 DNA: TGCAGCGCCAGACAGGGGACGGAGACCCAGTACTTC; CDR3 protein: CSARQGTETQYF
clone size: NA; D gene: TRBD1; J gene: TRBJ2-3; CDR3 length: 16; V gene: TRBV7-2; CDR3 DNA: TGTGCCAGCAGCCTCACGATCGACAGGGGTGGAGATACGCAGTATTTT; CDR3 protein: CASSLTIDRGGDTQYF
clone size: NA; D gene: TRBD1; J gene: TRBJ2-5; CDR3 length: 16; V gene: TRBV20-1; CDR3 DNA: TGCAGTGCTAGGCCCCTAAGGACAGGGACTCAAGAGACCCAGTACTTC; CDR3 protein: CSARPLRTGTQETQYF
clone size: few; D gene: NA; J gene: TRBJ2-1; CDR3 length: 13; V gene: TRBV20-1; CDR3 DNA: TGCAGTGCTAGCGAGGGTTCCTACAATGAGCAGTTCTTC; CDR3 protein: CSASEGSYNEQFF
clone size: NA; D gene: NA; J gene: TRBJ2-7; CDR3 length: 16; V gene: TRBV7-6; CDR3 DNA: TGTGCCAGCAGCTTAGAGGCCCTCCTGGGGGCGGGCGAGCAGTACTTC; CDR3 protein: CASSLEALLGAGEQYF